Listed here are 20 T cell receptor beta chains from one sample, sequenced in a study of T cell responses to AZD1222 COVID-19 vaccine. Only in-frame clones appear in the TCRdb table, and some are missing; sequencing was by immunoSEQ multiplex PCR. The data hold about 200,000 clones, with approximately 92% observed a single time. The source material was peripheral blood, sampled 28 days after the second dose of the MenACWY control vaccine. These receptors all stem from an adult who received the MenACWY meningococcal vaccine as a control.

This chain joins TRBV19 and TRBJ1-6; the match to TRBD1 covers 9 bases. Trimming took 11 bases from V and 3 from J; bases not matched to a gene: 5. The CDR3 has 14 amino acids. Germline CDR1 is LNHDA and CDR2 is SQIVND (reference sequence). Here the CDR3 reads CAAGQGNYNSPLHF. As DNA, the CDR3 is TGTGCCGCGGGACAGGGAAACTATAATTCACCCCTCCACTTT. The entire variable domain, with the rest obtained from reference TRBV19 and TRBJ1-6, is as follows: DGGITQSPKYLFRKEGQNVTLSCEQNLNHDAMYWYRQDPGQGLRLIYYSQIVNDFQKGDIAEGYSVSREKKESFPLTVTSAQKNPTAFYLCAAGQGNYNSPLHFGNGTRLTVT.

This chain joins TRBV4-3 and TRBJ2-7; no reliable D call. The CDR3 is 13 amino acids. The V gene's germline CDR1 is LGHNA and CDR2 YSLEER. V was clipped by 1 base and J by 5 bases, with 9 bases between them. CDR3 residues: CASSQADLDEQYF. CDR3 bases: TGCGCCAGCAGCCAAGCGGACCTGGACGAGCAGTACTTC.

In nucleotides, the CDR3 is TGTGCCAGTACCATGGACAGGGGGAACTATGGCTACACCTTC. Translated: CASTMDRGNYGYTF. The chain couples TRBV19 to TRBJ1-2; TRBD1 aligns across 10 bases. V was clipped by 7 bases and J by 2 bases; unmatched bases: 4. The CDR3 consists of 14 residues. Germline V CDR1 and CDR2: LNHDA, SQIVND (reference sequence).

CDR3: CASSSTPGRGNSYNEQFF. The DNA for the CDR3 is TGTGCCAGCAGCTCAACCCCGGGAAGGGGCAACTCCTACAATGAGCAGTTCTTC. The rearrangement links TRBV7-8 to TRBJ2-1; D may be TRBD1 or TRBD2 (5 bases each). V was clipped by 4 bases and J by 0 bases, with 19 bases between them. The CDR3 loop spans 18 amino acids. Germline V gives CDR1 SGHVS, CDR2 FQNEAQ.

The chain links TRBV29-1 to TRBJ2-1; D is unresolved. This CDR3 has 12 residues. Germline CDR1 is SQVTM and CDR2 is ANQGSEA. The V gene lost 4 bases and the J gene lost 4 bases, with 8 bases spanning the gap. The CDR3 DNA is TGCAGCGTTGTGAGACTTTACAATGAGCAGTTCTTC. Encoded protein: CSVVRLYNEQFF.

The chain employs TRBV19 and TRBJ2-7; 10 positions match TRBD2. The CDR3 covers 16 residues. Germline V gives CDR1 LNHDA, CDR2 SQIVND (reference sequence). V was pared by 5 bases and J by 4 bases, with 11 bases of the junction left unmatched. CDR3 protein: CASSELPGLAIYEQYF. CDR3 coding DNA: TGTGCCAGTAGTGAACTCCCGGGACTAGCGATTTACGAGCAGTACTTC.

The chain uses TRBV12-3 or TRBV12-4 and TRBJ1-2, with 9 positions matching TRBD1. CDR3 length equals 13 residues. V lost 6 bases to trimming and J lost 7 bases; unmatched junction nucleotides: 6. The CDR3 region is CASRSTGGFGYTF. CDR3 DNA sequence: TGTGCCAGCAGATCAACAGGGGGCTTTGGCTACACCTTC.

The gene calls are TRBV6-6 and TRBJ2-7, with 8 bases that match TRBD1. Germline values: CDR1 MNHNY, CDR2 SVGAGI (reference sequence). V shed 7 bases and J 5 bases; nucleotides not matched to a gene: 7. The CDR3 is 13 amino acids. The CDR3 DNA follows: TGTGCCAGCACCACTCAGGGGGCCCACGAGCAGTACTTC. Translated: CASTTQGAHEQYF.

The gene calls are TRBV7-3 and TRBJ2-1, with D tentatively TRBD2 (6 bases). The CDR3 length is 14 residues. Per the germline V gene, CDR1 is SGHTA and CDR2 is FQGTGA. Trimming stripped 5 bases from V and 3 bases from J, with 11 bases between. The CDR3 nucleotides are TGTGCCAGCAGCCCCGGGAGACTCTACAATGAGCAGTTCTTC. Amino acids: CASSPGRLYNEQFF.

The table lists this clone with a few counts. The chain recombines TRBV9 with TRBJ2-7, with 9 bases matching TRBD2. V was clipped by 0 bases and J by 8 bases; unmatched bases: 9. The CDR3 totals 15 residues. From germline, CDR1 is SGDLS and CDR2 YYNGEE. The CDR3 region is CASSVEGREGRQQYF. CDR3 sequence (DNA): TGTGCCAGCAGCGTAGAAGGGCGGGAGGGACGGCAGCAGTACTTC.

This clone was picked up one time. The limits of the CDR3 on the DNA are not certain, so only TCRdb's listed CDR3 is given. J is TRBJ2-6 and V is TRBV27. The CDR3 comprises 13 residues, both ends counted. Germline-derived CDR1 and CDR2 are MNHEY and SMNVEV (reference sequence). CDR3 in amino acids: CASSSSAANVLTF.

This clone is a singleton in its sample. The chain combines TRBV9 with TRBJ2-7, with 7 bases that match TRBD2. CDR1 is SGDLS, CDR2 YYNGEE, per germline. Trimming took 2 bases from V and 2 from J; bases not matched to a gene: 16. CDR3 size: 18 residues. CDR3 loop: CASSVGRAGRWGPYEQYF. CDR3 DNA: TGTGCCAGCAGCGTTGGGAGGGCAGGAAGGTGGGGTCCCTACGAGCAGTACTTC.

The chain employs TRBV28 and TRBJ1-1; D gene ambiguous. The CDR3 runs to 12 residues. V was shortened by 3 bases and J by 5 bases, with 7 bases between the two germline ends. Germline CDR1 is MDHEN and CDR2 is SYDVKM. The CDR3 region has the DNA TGTGCCAGCAGTTTTTCCAAGACTGAAGCTTTCTTT. This codes for CASSFSKTEAFF.

The J gene is TRBJ1-6, the V gene TRBV19, with D hard to call. Trimming removed 5 bases at V and 10 bases at J, with 15 bases between. This CDR3 comprises 14 residues. Germline V gene lookup returns CDR1 LNHDA and CDR2 SQIVND (reference sequence). The CDR3 loop reads CASSAGVGRSPLHF. CDR3 coding DNA: TGTGCCAGTAGTGCAGGTGTGGGGAGATCACCCCTCCACTTT.

The chain recombines TRBV30 with TRBJ1-6, with 12 nucleotides matching TRBD1. The V gene end was trimmed by 5 bases and the J gene end by 7 bases; junction bases not matched to a gene: 6. The CDR3 has 15 amino acids. Germline V gives CDR1 GTSNPN, CDR2 SVGIG (reference sequence). The chain's CDR3 is CAWALGTGGNSPLHF. CDR3 DNA sequence: TGTGCCTGGGCCCTAGGGACAGGGGGCAATTCACCCCTCCACTTT.

The rearrangement joins TRBV19 to TRBJ1-2; weak D call: TRBD1 (5 bases). CDR3 length: 15 amino acids. With 9 bases removed from V and 8 bases from J, the gap between germline ends came to 25 bases. CDR1 is LNHDA and CDR2 is SQIVND in the germline V gene (reference sequence). The CDR3 sequence: CASQDQPSAGQGYTF. The CDR3 bases are TGTGCCAGCCAAGACCAACCCTCGGCAGGGCAAGGCTACACCTTC.

The rearrangement links TRBV12-3 or TRBV12-4 to TRBJ2-2; D is possibly TRBD1 (5 bases). The CDR3 runs to 13 residues. Trimming took 6 bases from V and 1 from J, leaving 6 bases between them. CDR3 nucleotides: TGTGCCAGCAGAGACAGGAACACCGGGGAGCTGTTTTTT. Residues: CASRDRNTGELFF.

The chain carries TRBV2 and TRBJ1-2, with 8 bases lining up with TRBD1. V lost 4 bases to trimming and J lost 4 bases; unmatched junction nucleotides: 5. This CDR3 is 14 amino acids long. Germline loops: CDR1 SNHLY, CDR2 FYNNEI. This CDR3 reads CASSGDRGVYGYTF. DNA for the CDR3: TGTGCCAGCAGTGGAGACAGGGGTGTCTATGGCTACACCTTC.

V is TRBV11-1 and J is TRBJ2-1, with a weak D call TRBD2 (5 bases). The CDR3 is 12 amino acids. The V end was cut by 1 base, the J end by 12 bases, with 10 bases between. In germline, CDR1 is SGHAT, CDR2 FQDESV (reference sequence). CDR3 coding DNA: TGTGCCAGCAGCTTAGGGGGAGCAGGGCAGTTCTTC. It encodes CASSLGGAGQFF.

V and J are TRBV11-3 and TRBJ2-1, with 11 bases aligning to TRBD2. V gave up 0 bases and J gave up 3 bases; unmatched junction bases: 13. Germline V gene sequence: CDR1 SGHNT, CDR2 YENEEA. This CDR3 spans 20 amino acids. This CDR3 reads CASSLDNPLLTSGSYNEQFF. CDR3 sequence (DNA): TGTGCCAGCAGCTTAGATAACCCGCTTCTAACTAGCGGGAGCTACAATGAGCAGTTCTTC.